These T cell receptor beta chains were read from a single sample in a study of T cells expressing NK-cell markers. TCRdb reprocessed the 5' RACE reads, keeping one entry per CDR3 protein, no DNA. The record lists approximately 170,000 distinct CDR3 sequences, of which the ten most abundant hold 20%. The specimen sequenced was blood T cells: a sorted CD56 or NKG2C T cell subset, CD4+ or CD8+ T cells, or bulk PBMC T cells (not recorded which). The source is a man aged 18-70 years in good health. CDR3s include the opening cysteine and the closing phenylalanine or tryptophan. Each record gives: J gene, V gene, CDR3 protein.

j_call: TRBJ1-2; v_call: TRBV2; cdr3_aa: CASLQGGVFGSTGDYGYTF
j_call: TRBJ2-7; v_call: TRBV27; cdr3_aa: CASSPTPSSSYEQYF
j_call: TRBJ2-7; v_call: TRBV19; cdr3_aa: CASSIDLGSSYEQYF
j_call: TRBJ2-2; v_call: TRBV9; cdr3_aa: CASTASNTGELFF
j_call: TRBJ2-7; v_call: TRBV5-1; cdr3_aa: CASSWSSGTAYEQYF
j_call: TRBJ2-7; v_call: TRBV5-1; cdr3_aa: CASNNAQGFPAYEQYF
j_call: TRBJ2-3; v_call: TRBV5-4; cdr3_aa: CASSSGQGTTDTQYF
j_call: TRBJ2-5; v_call: TRBV7-9; cdr3_aa: CASSFGGNRDSPETQYF
j_call: TRBJ1-3; v_call: TRBV4-1; cdr3_aa: CASSQDYSSGNTIYF
j_call: TRBJ2-7; v_call: TRBV6-1; cdr3_aa: CASSEASTVTYEQYF
j_call: TRBJ2-7; v_call: TRBV7-8; cdr3_aa: CASSNILYSYEQYF
j_call: TRBJ2-1; v_call: TRBV7-9; cdr3_aa: CASSSPRGLRDNEQFF
j_call: TRBJ2-3; v_call: TRBV27; cdr3_aa: CASSLRSGAITDTQYF
j_call: TRBJ2-3; v_call: TRBV4-1; cdr3_aa: CASSQRTSGDFTDTQYF
j_call: TRBJ2-3; v_call: TRBV6-1; cdr3_aa: CASSEGGFGPDTQYF
j_call: TRBJ2-2; v_call: TRBV27; cdr3_aa: CASSLRGGPGELFF
j_call: TRBJ2-2; v_call: TRBV12-3/TRBV12-4; cdr3_aa: CASRPGLDPTGELFFF
j_call: TRBJ1-2; v_call: TRBV19; cdr3_aa: CASSVGLNNYGYTF
j_call: TRBJ2-3; v_call: TRBV11-2; cdr3_aa: CASSLWSGTGGTDTQYF
j_call: TRBJ2-5; v_call: TRBV20-1; cdr3_aa: CSARDWGELETQYF
j_call: TRBJ2-5; v_call: TRBV7-9; cdr3_aa: CASSPWTGTEKETQYF
j_call: TRBJ1-4; v_call: TRBV5-6; cdr3_aa: CASSPAPGAGEKLFF
j_call: TRBJ2-7; v_call: TRBV6-2/TRBV6-3; cdr3_aa: CASSYAAEQYF
j_call: TRBJ2-7; v_call: TRBV7-8; cdr3_aa: CASSSKTRNVGLPYEQYF
j_call: TRBJ2-5; v_call: TRBV11-2; cdr3_aa: CASSLGASGETQYF
j_call: TRBJ2-5; v_call: TRBV2; cdr3_aa: CASSLGPKGGETQYF
j_call: TRBJ2-7; v_call: TRBV12-3/TRBV12-4; cdr3_aa: CASRAYVDYEQYF
j_call: TRBJ2-2; v_call: TRBV29-1; cdr3_aa: CSFIGEVTGELFF
j_call: TRBJ2-1; v_call: TRBV21-1; cdr3_aa: CASSKMRTLRIESYNEQFF
j_call: TRBJ2-3; v_call: TRBV5-6; cdr3_aa: CASSCPSGDSADTQYF
j_call: TRBJ1-6; v_call: TRBV20-1; cdr3_aa: CSARDQFRVSSYNSPLHF
j_call: TRBJ2-3; v_call: TRBV20-1; cdr3_aa: CSARDTSGGDTDTQYF
j_call: TRBJ2-1; v_call: TRBV7-9; cdr3_aa: CASSPSLKEDNEQFF
j_call: TRBJ2-7; v_call: TRBV6-5; cdr3_aa: CASSYSRIGSSYEQYF
j_call: TRBJ2-3; v_call: TRBV12-3/TRBV12-4; cdr3_aa: CASSLGSTDTQYF
j_call: TRBJ2-3; v_call: TRBV6-1; cdr3_aa: CASSESGGGFDTQYF
j_call: TRBJ2-7; v_call: TRBV20-1; cdr3_aa: CSAFSGRNSYEQYF
j_call: TRBJ1-2; v_call: TRBV7-9; cdr3_aa: CASDGGAVYGYTF
j_call: TRBJ2-7; v_call: TRBV25-1; cdr3_aa: CASSVVSMGGEQYF
j_call: TRBJ2-7; v_call: TRBV3-1; cdr3_aa: CASSQELAGGYYEQYF